The clone carrying this T cell receptor beta chain was detected only a few times. V shed 6 bases and J 5 bases; nucleotides not matched to a gene: 8. From germline, CDR1 is MDHEN and CDR2 SYDVKM. The CDR3 length is 14 residues. As handled by the study authors: Estimated nucleated cell counts came from reference gene primer amplification. Clones were read by immunoSEQ multiplex PCR, and TCRdb kept only the in-frame ones, dropping some. V and J calls and clone size come straight from that table; D and trimming were deduced from the DNA. Seen here are around 400,000 clones, around 92% observed once, and the top ten hold about 1.2%. This specimen comes from a study of blood T cell repertoires in COVID-19. Study overall: Both acute and convalescent COVID-19 samples were obtained from the United States, Italy and Spain. Sample material is recorded as cDNA or gDNA derived from T cells, B-cell-depleted T cells, or PBMCs.

This TCR was recovered from a middle-aged man with acute or convalescent COVID-19. This chain joins TRBV28 and TRBJ2-7, with TRBD1 matching 9 bases. The sequencing sample was made of peripheral blood. In nucleotides, the CDR3 is TGTGCCAGCAGATATACACAGGGGGCCCACGAGCAGTACTTC. Protein sequence: CASRYTQGAHEQYF.